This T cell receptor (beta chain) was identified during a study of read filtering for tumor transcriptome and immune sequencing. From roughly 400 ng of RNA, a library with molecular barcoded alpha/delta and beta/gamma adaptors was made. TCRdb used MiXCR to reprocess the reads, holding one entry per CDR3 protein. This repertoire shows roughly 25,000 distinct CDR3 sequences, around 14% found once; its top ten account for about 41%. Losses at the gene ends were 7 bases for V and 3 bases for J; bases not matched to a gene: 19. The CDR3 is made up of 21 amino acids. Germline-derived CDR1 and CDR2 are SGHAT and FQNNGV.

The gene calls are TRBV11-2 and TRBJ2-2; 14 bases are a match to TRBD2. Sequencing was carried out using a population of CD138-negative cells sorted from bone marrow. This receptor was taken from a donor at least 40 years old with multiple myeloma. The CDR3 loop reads CASTLGRWTSGRRKDTGELFF. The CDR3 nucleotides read TGTGCCAGCACATTAGGGCGGTGGACTAGCGGGAGGCGAAAGGACACCGGGGAGCTGTTTTTT.